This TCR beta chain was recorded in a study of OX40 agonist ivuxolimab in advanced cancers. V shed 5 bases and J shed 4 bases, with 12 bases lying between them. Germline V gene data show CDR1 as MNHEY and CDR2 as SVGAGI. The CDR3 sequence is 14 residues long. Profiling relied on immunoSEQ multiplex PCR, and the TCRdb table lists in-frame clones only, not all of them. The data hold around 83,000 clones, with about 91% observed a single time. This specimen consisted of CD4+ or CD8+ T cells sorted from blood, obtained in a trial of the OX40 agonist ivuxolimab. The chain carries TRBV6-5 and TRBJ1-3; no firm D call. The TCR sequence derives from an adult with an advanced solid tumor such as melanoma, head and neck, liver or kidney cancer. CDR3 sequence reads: CASSQGRYGNTIYF. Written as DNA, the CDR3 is TGTGCCAGCAGTCAAGGACGATACGGAAACACCATATATTTT.